This T cell receptor (beta chain) is drawn from a study of blood T cell repertoires in COVID-19. The V gene's germline CDR1 is LNHDA and CDR2 SQIVND (reference sequence). Trimming left V 5 bases short and J 0 bases short, with 7 bases between. The CDR3 loop spans 13 amino acids. Sequencing used immunoSEQ multiplex PCR; TCRdb keeps in-frame clones, though not all of them. Of roughly 120,000 clones listed, around 85% are singletons. Material: peripheral blood. The V gene is TRBV19, the J gene TRBJ1-1; D gene ambiguous. The sequence was obtained from an elderly woman with COVID-19, enrolled during active disease. As DNA, the CDR3 is TGTGCCAGTAGTGCAGTCCTGAACACTGAAGCTTTCTTT. Protein product: CASSAVLNTEAFF.